Below, 17 T cell receptor beta chains from the same sample are listed, as sequenced in a study of shared clonotypes between healthy human individuals. Some clones are missing from TCRdb's copy, which holds only in-frame ones; the method was immunoSEQ multiplex PCR. The table has over a million clones, approximately 98.5% seen once. Input material: naive CD4+ T cells sorted from blood. This sample's subset: CD45RA+ positively selected. These receptors all come from a man aged 25-45 years in good health.

The V and J genes are TRBV7-6 and TRBJ1-5; TRBD1 matches at 8 bases. J was trimmed by 5 bases and V by 5 bases; bases with no gene match: 8. The CDR3 is made up of 15 amino acids. Germline V lookup: CDR1 SGHVS, CDR2 FNYEAQ. CDR3 residues: CASSARTGSDQPQHF. DNA for the CDR3: TGTGCCAGCAGCGCCCGGACAGGGTCGGATCAGCCCCAGCATTTT.

With regard to this clone: Distinct nucleotide sequences in the sample also encode this CDR3. The V and J genes are TRBV28 and TRBJ2-2; no firm D call. The CDR3 is 14 residues long. In germline, CDR1 is MDHEN, CDR2 SYDVKM. The V gene lost 1 base and the J gene lost 2 bases, with 5 bases spanning the gap. In nucleotides, the CDR3 is TGTGCCAGCAGTTTATTAGCAAACACCGGGGAGCTGTTTTTT. It translates to CASSLLANTGELFF.

The rearrangement joins TRBV27 to TRBJ2-7; 11 nucleotides match TRBD2. The CDR3 length is 17 residues. V trimming: 2 bases; J trimming: 1 base; junction bases outside the gene matches: 7. Per germline, CDR1 MNHEY and CDR2 SMNVEV (reference sequence). In DNA form, the CDR3 reads TGTGCCAGCAGTTTACTCACTAGCGGGAGAAATTCCTACGAGCAGTACTTC. It yields the protein CASSLLTSGRNSYEQYF.

The chain carries TRBV19 and TRBJ1-2, with D hard to call. CDR3 length: 14 amino acids. Germline CDR1 is LNHDA and CDR2 is SQIVND (reference sequence). Trimming cost V 4 bases and J 0 bases, with 9 bases left between them. The CDR3 region is CASSSPQTNYGYTF. CDR3 nucleotides: TGTGCCAGTAGTAGTCCACAAACTAACTATGGCTACACCTTC.

This clone was observed a single time. The chain joins TRBV6-6 to TRBJ2-3; D possibly corresponds to TRBD2 (5 bases). Germline V gene data show CDR1 as MNHNY and CDR2 as SVGAGI (reference sequence). V gave up 5 bases and J gave up 2 bases, with 11 bases separating them. The CDR3 covers 14 residues. The CDR3 sequence is CASSAGVLTDTQYF. The CDR3 DNA reads as TGTGCCAGCAGTGCCGGGGTCCTCACAGATACGCAGTATTTT.

This clone has only one observation. This chain links TRBV7-6 with TRBJ1-5; the D is unclear. The CDR3 has 13 amino acids. Per germline, CDR1 SGHVS and CDR2 FNYEAQ. V lost 3 bases to trimming and J lost 5 bases, with 8 bases between them. The CDR3 loop is CASSLTGDQPQHF. Written as DNA, the CDR3 is TGTGCCAGCAGCTTGACGGGCGATCAGCCCCAGCATTTT. Filled out from reference TRBV7-6 and TRBJ1-5, the complete variable domain reads GAGVSQSPRYKVTKRGQDVALRCDPISGHVSLYWYRQALGQGPEFLTYFNYEAQQDKSGLPNDRFSAERPEGSISTLTIQRTEQRDSAMYRCASSLTGDQPQHFGDGTRLSIL.

In this sample, this clone turned up once. The rearrangement joins TRBV30 to TRBJ1-1; a possible D gene is TRBD1 (6 bases). Trimming removed 5 bases from V and 8 bases from J, with 18 bases in between. Per germline, CDR1 GTSNPN and CDR2 SVGIG (reference sequence). This CDR3 spans 13 amino acids. The CDR3 bases are TGTGCCTGGTCGGGGGCGCTTGTGGCGGAAGCTTTCTTT. Protein: CAWSGALVAEAFF.

This clone was picked up one time. This chain uses TRBV28 with TRBJ1-2; D may be TRBD1 (6 bases). Germline V lookup: CDR1 MDHEN, CDR2 SYDVKM. The CDR3 covers 17 residues. With 2 bases removed from V and 5 bases from J, the gap between germline ends came to 21 bases. The CDR3 DNA sequence: TGTGCCAGCAGTTTAGGGCGGTCCGGGGGCGCCGGGTATGGCTACACCTTC. Translating it yields CASSLGRSGGAGYGYTF.

The chain is built from TRBV10-2 and TRBJ2-1, with D possibly being TRBD1 or TRBD2 (5 bases each). Germline V CDR1 and CDR2: WSHSY, SAAADI. V was shortened by 7 bases and J by 8 bases, with 18 bases between the two germline ends. This CDR3 has 14 residues. CDR3 coding DNA: TGCGCCAGCATCGAAGCCGGGACCTTCGATGAGCAGTTCTTC. Amino acid sequence: CASIEAGTFDEQFF.

V gene TRBV5-1 combines with J gene TRBJ1-1; D gene uncertain. This CDR3 contains 14 residues. Germline CDR1 SGHRS, CDR2 YFSETQ. Trimming left V 4 bases short and J 1 base short, with 11 bases between. CDR3 sequence reads: CASSPTPGNTEAFF. CDR3 bases: TGCGCCAGCAGCCCTACCCCAGGGAACACTGAAGCTTTCTTT.

CDR3 protein: CASTRRGAVGELFF. The CDR3 DNA sequence: TGTGCCAGCACCCGTAGGGGAGCAGTCGGGGAGCTGTTTTTT. This chain links TRBV7-9 with TRBJ2-2; D assignment may be TRBD1 or TRBD2 (5 bases each). The CDR3 has 14 residues. Trimming removed 7 bases from V and 7 bases from J, with 16 bases in between. Germline CDR1 and CDR2: SEHNR and FQNEAQ (reference sequence).

The gene calls are TRBV11-2 and TRBJ1-1; D unresolved. The germline V gene has CDR1 SGHAT and CDR2 FQNNGV. The CDR3 totals 16 residues. Trimming shortened V by 0 bases and J by 0 bases, and 11 bases separated the two germline ends. CDR3: CASSLEARVLNTEAFF. The CDR3, as DNA: TGTGCCAGCAGCTTAGAGGCTCGGGTGTTGAACACTGAAGCTTTCTTT.

The rearrangement uses TRBV19 and TRBJ2-3; 8 positions match TRBD2. The CDR3 is 13 amino acids. The germline V gene has CDR1 LNHDA and CDR2 SQIVND (reference sequence). The V and J ends lost 6 bases and 1 base, in that order; junction bases with no gene match: 0. The CDR3 nucleotides read TGTGCCAGTAGCGGGAGGGGCACAGATACGCAGTATTTT. Translating it yields CASSGRGTDTQYF.

J is TRBJ2-2 and V is TRBV11-2; tentatively, D is TRBD1 (7 bases). Germline V CDR1 and CDR2: SGHAT, FQNNGV. V lost 5 bases to trimming and J lost 3 bases, with 16 bases between them. The CDR3 is 16 amino acids. The CDR3 region is CASSPEGRGDTGELFF. In DNA, the CDR3 is TGTGCCAGCAGCCCCGAGGGCAGGGGGGACACCGGGGAGCTGTTTTTT.

This chain uses TRBV4-3 with TRBJ2-2; D is perhaps TRBD2 (6 bases). This CDR3 has 13 amino acids. Trimming took off 3 bases at V and 6 bases at J, with 8 bases between the two ends. Germline assignment: CDR1 LGHNA and CDR2 YSLEER. CDR3 residues: CASSQEGSGELFF. CDR3 DNA: TGCGCCAGCAGCCAGGAGGGTTCCGGGGAGCTGTTTTTT.

The chain carries TRBV18 and TRBJ1-4, with 8 bases that match TRBD1. Losses at the gene ends were 6 bases for V and 6 bases for J; bases not matched to a gene: 9. The CDR3 contains 15 residues. Germline-derived CDR1 and CDR2 are KGHSH and LQKENI. The chain's CDR3 is CASSLTTGGDEKLFF. CDR3 nucleotides: TGTGCCAGCTCCCTTACAACAGGGGGAGATGAAAAACTGTTTTTT. Based on the CDR3 plus reference TRBV18 and TRBJ1-4, the full variable domain is NAGVMQNPRHLVRRRGQEARLRCSPMKGHSHVYWYRQLPEEGLKFMVYLQKENIIDESGMPKERFSAEFPKEGPSILRIQQVVRGDSAAYFCASSLTTGGDEKLFFGSGTQLSVL.

This chain links TRBV5-1 with TRBJ1-4; 7 bases are shared with TRBD1. Per germline, CDR1 SGHRS and CDR2 YFSETQ. The CDR3 runs to 16 residues. V trimming: 3 bases; J trimming: 1 base; junction bases outside the gene matches: 6. As DNA, the CDR3 is TGCGCCAGCAGCTCGGGGACAGCCCGAACTAATGAAAAACTGTTTTTT. Its translation: CASSSGTARTNEKLFF. The full variable domain, its missing parts supplied by reference TRBV5-1 and TRBJ1-4, is KAGVTQTPRYLIKTRGQQVTLSCSPISGHRSVSWYQQTPGQGLQFLFEYFSETQRNKGNFPGRFSGRQFSNSRSEMNVSTLELGDSALYLCASSSGTARTNEKLFFGSGTQLSVL.